This TCR beta chain emerged from a study of blood T cell repertoires in COVID-19. Profiled with immunoSEQ multiplex PCR; TCRdb holds only in-frame clones, not every one. This table holds 250,000 or so clones, roughly 83% found once. Germline V gene lookup returns CDR1 SGHAT and CDR2 FQNNGV. CDR3 size: 16 residues. Trimming removed 0 bases at V and 4 bases at J, with 14 bases between. The chain links TRBV11-2 to TRBJ2-3; D ambiguous. Sequenced input: PBMCs or T cells enriched from blood (not recorded which). The receptor comes from a woman in her 50s who had recovered from COVID-19. CDR3 loop: CASSLDRSSPADTQYF. The CDR3 DNA reads TGTGCCAGCAGCTTAGATCGGAGTAGTCCCGCAGATACGCAGTATTTT.